Each of the 9 T cell receptor beta chains below was sequenced from the same sample in a study of cytotoxic CD8 clonotypes in ibrutinib-treated CLL. Sequencing used immunoSEQ multiplex PCR; TCRdb keeps in-frame clones, though not all of them. This table has roughly 330,000 clones, 67% appearing once. This sample comprised PBMCs, obtained after 36 months of ibrutinib treatment. These receptors all stem from a human donor with chronic lymphocytic leukemia.

This chain uses TRBV9 with TRBJ2-3; 9 bases are a match to TRBD2. The CDR3 is made up of 18 amino acids. Germline-derived CDR1 and CDR2 are SGDLS and YYNGEE. After removal of 0 bases from V and 0 bases from J, the junction contained 8 bases not matched to a gene. CDR3 sequence: CASSVAPGTSFSTDTQYF. CDR3 bases: TGTGCCAGCAGCGTAGCCCCCGGGACTAGCTTCAGCACAGATACGCAGTATTTT.

V gene TRBV19 combines with J gene TRBJ2-3; D gene unclear. This CDR3 is 11 amino acids long. Germline CDR1 is LNHDA and CDR2 is SQIVND (reference sequence). Trimming took off 4 bases at V and 3 bases at J, with 2 bases between the two ends. The CDR3 spells CASSKTDTQYF. The CDR3 DNA is TGTGCCAGTAGTAAAACAGATACGCAGTATTTT.

The chain is built from TRBV7-9 and TRBJ1-1; D ambiguous. CDR3 length: 13 residues. The germline V and J ends were trimmed by 3 bases and 0 bases, with 5 bases remaining between them. The germline CDR1 and CDR2 sequences are SEHNR and FQNEAQ (reference sequence). CDR3 in DNA: TGTGCCAGCAGCTTTCTGATGAACACTGAAGCTTTCTTT. Its protein is CASSFLMNTEAFF.

This sequence joins TRBV19 and TRBJ2-1, with 7 nucleotides matching TRBD1. V dropped 4 bases and J dropped 8; count of bases not matched to a gene: 8. The CDR3 is 14 amino acids. Germline V lookup: CDR1 LNHDA, CDR2 SQIVND (reference sequence). CDR3: CASSTIGQDDEQFF. The DNA of the CDR3 is TGTGCCAGTAGTACCATCGGACAGGACGATGAGCAGTTCTTC.

The chain uses TRBV4-1 and TRBJ1-2, with D uncertain. This CDR3 spans 16 amino acids. Germline assignment: CDR1 MGHRA and CDR2 YSYEKL. Trimming removed 3 bases at V and 1 base at J, with 15 bases between. CDR3: CASSQGNSKFNYGYTF. The CDR3 bases are TGCGCCAGCAGCCAGGGGAACTCGAAATTTAACTATGGCTACACCTTC.

This sequence joins TRBV28 and TRBJ1-2, with unresolved D. Trimming stripped 5 bases from V and 4 bases from J, with 8 bases between. The CDR3 is made up of 12 amino acids. Germline loops: CDR1 MDHEN, CDR2 SYDVKM. The CDR3 bases are TGTGCCAGCAGTCAGCGTCCCTATGGCTACACCTTC. Protein product: CASSQRPYGYTF.

This clone was observed a few times. This chain uses TRBV4-1 with TRBJ2-7, with TRBD1 matching 7 bases. From germline, CDR1 is MGHRA and CDR2 YSYEKL. Unmatched junction bases numbered 7, after V lost 3 bases and J lost 2 bases. CDR3 length: 15 amino acids. This CDR3 reads CASSQTGSGAYEQYF. CDR3 DNA: TGCGCCAGCAGCCAGACAGGGAGTGGGGCCTACGAGCAGTACTTC.

V gene TRBV19 combines with J gene TRBJ2-7; D is unclear. Trimming removed 3 bases from V and 0 bases from J, with 12 bases in between. The CDR3 runs to 15 residues. The V gene's germline CDR1 is LNHDA and CDR2 SQIVND (reference sequence). The DNA for the CDR3 is TGTGCCAGTAGTATCCAACGTCAGAGCTCCTACGAGCAGTACTTC. This translates into CASSIQRQSSYEQYF.

The chain carries TRBV29-1 and TRBJ2-7; TRBD1 is a possible D gene (5 bases). The CDR3 runs to 13 residues. Germline-derived CDR1 and CDR2 are SQVTM and ANQGSEA. V lost 4 bases and J 3 bases, leaving 13 bases between the germline ends. CDR3: CSVGPGRDYEQYF. The CDR3, as DNA: TGCAGCGTTGGCCCAGGGCGCGACTACGAGCAGTACTTC.